This T cell receptor (beta chain) is from a study of shared clonotypes between healthy human individuals. Study-wide findings and caveats: The sharing of 4% to 5.5% of naive CD4 clonotypes was seen across a few donors. In general, naive subsets displayed greater estimated richness than memory subsets did.

CDR1 LNHDA and CDR2 SQIVND come from the germline V gene (reference sequence). The CDR3 covers 19 residues. After removal of 4 bases from V and 2 bases from J, the junction contained 8 bases not matched to a gene. As for this clone: Its specificity is not known.

Assay: immunoSEQ multiplex PCR; the TCRdb copy retains only in-frame clones and omits some. This repertoire shows approximately 400,000 clones, 90% to 97% found once; its top ten account for around 0.3%. Sequences were obtained from memory CD8+ T cells sorted from blood. Subset indicated: CD45RO+ cells pooled with CCR7-negative TemRA cells. This receptor was obtained from a man between 25 and 39 years old in good health. The chain is built from TRBV19 and TRBJ2-1; TRBD2 aligns across 16 bases. The CDR3 coding sequence is TGTGCCAGTAGTAAGGGGACTAGCGGGAGGGCCGGAGCCTACAATGAGCAGTTCTTC. Its translation: CASSKGTSGRAGAYNEQFF.